This T cell receptor beta chain comes out of a study of CXCR3-negative and CXCR3-positive naive CD8 T cells. Points from the study as a whole: Memory CD8+ T cell repertoires were far less diverse than both naive subsets. Naive cells, whether CXCR3-negative or CXCR3-positive, had similar TRBV-TRBJ usage, while memory cells differed. More hydrophobic TRB CDR3s were found in CXCR3-positive naive cells than in CXCR3-negative naive cells.

The CDR3 runs 20 residues. The germline V gene has CDR1 LNHNV and CDR2 YYDKDF (reference sequence). Concerning this clonotype: Antigen specificity is unknown.

The TRB cDNA libraries were prepared by 5' RACE with UMI labels. TCRdb reprocessed the 5' RACE reads, keeping one entry per CDR3 protein, no DNA. The repertoire table contains some 54,000 distinct CDR3 sequences. CD45RO-CCR7+CD27+CD95- was the phenotype of naive CD8+ T cells. The rearrangement uses TRBV15 and TRBJ1-6. This receptor was taken from a human donor in good health. Some clones in this sample may be carry-over from other donors' samples. Sequencing was carried out using naive CXCR3+ CD8+ T cells from blood. Subset reported: CD45RO-CCR7+CD27+CD95- naive CD8+ T cells expressing CXCR3 (TNR3+). CDR3 residues: CATSPRRQAGESSYNSPLHF.